Reported below is one T cell receptor beta chain. What this receptor recognizes is not known. Base qualities are missing; no much larger clone stands one base away. The V and J ends are trimmed by 4 bases and 3 bases, leaving 11 bases between them. The CDR3, from cysteine to phenylalanine, totals 14 residues. Only the CDR3 portion is preserved as DNA: 42 bases, with reading frame beginning at the first base. The CDR1 and CDR2 encoded by the germline V gene are SGHRS and YFSETQ. The data originate from a study of blood T cell repertoires in COVID-19 (dated by TCRdb to 2020 to 2022). Context from the whole study: Collaborator samples came from the United States, Italy and Spain and covered acute and convalescent phases of COVID-19. The material from the prospective study consisted of cDNA or gDNA derived from T cells, B-cell-depleted T cells, or PBMCs. Deeply sampled blood TCRbeta repertoires from subjects exposed to, actively infected with, or recovered from COVID-19 were included in the dataset. The repertoires were released in a freely available public database intended as a resource for research on the immune response to SARS-CoV-2. Samples were obtained from the ongoing ImmuneRACE study (first 160 participants) and from about 1,300 subjects provided by 6 global collaborators. The sample metadata nearly always contained a de-identified subject ID, COVID-19 status, age in years and sex. Where available, HLA class I and class II types were taken from metadata supplied by the sample provider and were not determined by assay-based typing.

In the prospective study, participants were roughly 18 to 90 years old, resided in fewer than 25 geographic areas of the United States, and were enrolled through a virtual design. To assign participants to cohorts, the prospective study relied on clinical history that participants themselves reported in a screening survey and a study questionnaire. Exposed participants had been in contact with someone with a PCR-confirmed or clinician-diagnosed COVID-19 case within 2 weeks of study entry. In the prospective study, mobile phlebotomists collected whole blood, serum and a nasopharyngeal or oropharyngeal swab from each participant. Prospective study participants could optionally give additional blood draws and questionnaires over a roughly two-month period. Before DNA extraction, prospective study blood samples were shipped either frozen or at room temperature. TCRbeta CDR3 regions were amplified from genomic DNA by means of the immunoSEQ Assay, a bias-controlled multiplex PCR. Processing in the source paper ran as follows. The number of nucleated cells in each sample was estimated by amplification of reference gene primers within the assay. To quantify the absolute abundance of each unique TCRbeta CDR3 rearrangement, sequence reads were collapsed and filtered. For each sample, productive Simpson clonality was calculated as the square root of Simpson's diversity index across productive rearrangements. TCRdb's version of the immuneACCESS table is confined to in-frame rearrangements and falls short of the full clone set. An unresolved V gene accounts for under half of the shortfall where checked; the remainder is of unknown origin. That table is the source of V, J and clone size, and D and trimming were worked out from the DNA. The sample data list around 150,000 clones, and roughly 88% of these were observed just once. The ten largest account for around 5% of the sample.

Results and caveats for the whole study, not just this receptor: How much clinical and demographic metadata was included differed by source and by participant, and the metadata was provided uncurated.

The sequence derives from a man aged 70-80 years who had been exposed to COVID-19. The sample comprised PBMCs or T cells enriched from blood (not recorded which). This sequence uses TRBV5-1 and TRBJ1-3, with TRBD1 as a weak D call on 5 bases. The CDR3 protein is CASSAGGDGNTIYF. The bases read TGCGCCAGCAGCGCCGGGGGTGATGGAAACACCATATATTTT.